This T cell receptor (beta chain) was captured in a study of shared clonotypes between healthy human individuals. Findings and caveats of the study: Shared clonotypes across all four donors exceeded non-shared ones in generation probability.

On this clone itself: Its specificity is not known.

TCRdb keeps only in-frame clones here, not all; method: immunoSEQ multiplex PCR. Of 2 million to 2.5 million clones in the sample, 90% to 95% were seen once. This CDR3 is 13 amino acids long. CDR1 is MNHNS and CDR2 is SASEGT in the germline V gene. V dropped 6 bases and J dropped 1 base, with 9 bases sitting between them. The rearrangement links TRBV6-1 to TRBJ2-5; D might be TRBD1 (6 bases). Source material: naive CD4+ T cells from PBMCs. Subset defined: CD45RA+ positively selected. The TCR originated in a man between 18 and 35 years old in good health. Some clones in this sample may be carry-over from other donors' samples. The CDR3 nucleotides read TGTGCCAGCAGCAGGGGCATCCAAGAGACCCAGTACTTC. Its translation: CASSRGIQETQYF.